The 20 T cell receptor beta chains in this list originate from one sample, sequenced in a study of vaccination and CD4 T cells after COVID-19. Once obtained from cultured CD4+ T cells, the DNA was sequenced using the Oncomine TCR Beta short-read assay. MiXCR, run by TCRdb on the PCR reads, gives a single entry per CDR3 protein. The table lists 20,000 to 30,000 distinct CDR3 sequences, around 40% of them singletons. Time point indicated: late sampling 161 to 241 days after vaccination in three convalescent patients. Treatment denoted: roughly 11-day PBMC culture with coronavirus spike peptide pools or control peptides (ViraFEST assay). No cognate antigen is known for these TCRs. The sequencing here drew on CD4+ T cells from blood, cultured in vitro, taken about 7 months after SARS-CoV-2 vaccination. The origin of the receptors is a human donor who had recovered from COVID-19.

CDR3: CASTPGGLAGQETQYF. CDR3 nucleotide sequence: TGTGCCAGCACCCCAGGCGGGCTAGCGGGTCAAGAGACCCAGTACTTC. V and J are TRBV6-2 or TRBV6-3 and TRBJ2-5; 8 positions match TRBD2. The germline V gene encodes CDR1 MNHEY and CDR2 SVGEGT. The CDR3 is 16 residues long. Trimming at V came to 7 bases and at J to 2 bases, leaving 12 bases not matched to a gene.

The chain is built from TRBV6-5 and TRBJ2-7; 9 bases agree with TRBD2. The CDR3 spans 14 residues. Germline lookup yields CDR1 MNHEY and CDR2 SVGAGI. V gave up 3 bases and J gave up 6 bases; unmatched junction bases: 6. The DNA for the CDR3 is TGTGCCAGCAGTTATCGGCGGGAGGGAGGCGAGCAGTACTTC. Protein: CASSYRREGGEQYF.

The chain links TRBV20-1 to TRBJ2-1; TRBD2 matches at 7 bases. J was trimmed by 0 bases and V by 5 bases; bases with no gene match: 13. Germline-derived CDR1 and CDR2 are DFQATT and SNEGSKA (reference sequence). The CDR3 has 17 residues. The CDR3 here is CSAPTSLGFNSYNEQFF. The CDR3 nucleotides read TGCAGTGCTCCGACTAGCCTAGGCTTCAACTCCTACAATGAGCAGTTCTTC.

CDR3 in DNA: TGTGCCAGCAGTTTCGGGGCGGTGAAGACCCAGTACTTC. It encodes CASSFGAVKTQYF. V is TRBV28 and J is TRBJ2-5; D tentatively reads TRBD1 or TRBD2 (5 bases each). The germline CDR1 and CDR2 sequences are MDHEN and SYDVKM. This CDR3 has 13 residues. Trimming left V 3 bases short and J 6 bases short, with 11 bases between.

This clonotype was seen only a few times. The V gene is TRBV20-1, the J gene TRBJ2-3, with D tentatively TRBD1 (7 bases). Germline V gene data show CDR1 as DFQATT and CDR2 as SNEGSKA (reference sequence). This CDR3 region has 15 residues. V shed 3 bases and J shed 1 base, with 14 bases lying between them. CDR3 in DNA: TGCAGTGCTAGGAGACAGGGAGGTGGCACAGATACGCAGTATTTT. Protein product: CSARRQGGGTDTQYF.

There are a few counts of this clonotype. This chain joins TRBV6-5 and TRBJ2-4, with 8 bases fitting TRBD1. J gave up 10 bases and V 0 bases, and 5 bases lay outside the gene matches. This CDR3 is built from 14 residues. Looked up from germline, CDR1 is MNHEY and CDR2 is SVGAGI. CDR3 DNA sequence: TGTGCCAGCAGTTACTCGGGTGGGGACAGGATTCAGTACTTC. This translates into CASSYSGGDRIQYF.

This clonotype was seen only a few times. The CDR3 loop is CSARDTRPGGTDTQYF. In DNA, the CDR3 is TGCAGTGCTAGAGATACTCGACCGGGAGGCACAGATACGCAGTATTTT. The chain is built from TRBV20-1 and TRBJ2-3, with a tentative D call TRBD2 (6 bases). The ends were cut back, 0 bases at V and 1 base at J, with 14 bases in the middle. The CDR3 loop spans 16 amino acids. From germline, CDR1 is DFQATT and CDR2 SNEGSKA (reference sequence).

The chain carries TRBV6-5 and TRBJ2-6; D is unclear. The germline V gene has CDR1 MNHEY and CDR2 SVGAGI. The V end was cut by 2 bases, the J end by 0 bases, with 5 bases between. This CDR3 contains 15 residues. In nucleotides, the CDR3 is TGTGCCAGCAGTTACCAGGACTCTGGGGCCAACGTCCTGACTTTC. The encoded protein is CASSYQDSGANVLTF.

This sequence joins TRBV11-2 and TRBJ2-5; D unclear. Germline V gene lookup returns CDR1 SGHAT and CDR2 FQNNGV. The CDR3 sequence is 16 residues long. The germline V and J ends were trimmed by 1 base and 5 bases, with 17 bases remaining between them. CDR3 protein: CASSLAGWVELETQYF. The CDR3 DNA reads TGTGCCAGCAGCTTAGCGGGTTGGGTTGAGCTGGAGACCCAGTACTTC.

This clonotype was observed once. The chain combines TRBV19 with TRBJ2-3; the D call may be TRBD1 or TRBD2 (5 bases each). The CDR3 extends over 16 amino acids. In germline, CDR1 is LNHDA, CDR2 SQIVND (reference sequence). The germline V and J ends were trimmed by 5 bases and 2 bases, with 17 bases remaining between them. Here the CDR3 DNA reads TGTGCCAGTAGTCCGTCACGGGACCCGAACACAGATACGCAGTATTTT. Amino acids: CASSPSRDPNTDTQYF.

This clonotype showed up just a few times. The CDR3 protein is CATSRDRIEQYF. The CDR3 DNA follows: TGTGCCACCAGCAGAGACAGGATTGAGCAGTACTTC. The chain carries TRBV15 and TRBJ2-7; no definite D call. Per germline, CDR1 LNHNV and CDR2 YYDKDF (reference sequence). V dropped 0 bases and J dropped 7 bases, with 7 bases sitting between them. This CDR3 spans 12 amino acids. Complete variable domain (other parts from reference TRBV15 and TRBJ2-7): DAMVIQNPRYQVTQFGKPVTLSCSQTLNHNVMYWYQQKSSQAPKLLFHYYDKDFNNEADTPDNFQSRRPNTSFCFLDIRSPGLGDTAMYLCATSRDRIEQYFGPGTRLTVT.

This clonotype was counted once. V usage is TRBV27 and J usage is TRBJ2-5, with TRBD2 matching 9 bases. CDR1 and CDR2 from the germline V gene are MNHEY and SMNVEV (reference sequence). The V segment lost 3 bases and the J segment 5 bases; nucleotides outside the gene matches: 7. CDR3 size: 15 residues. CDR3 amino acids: CASSFLSGRVETQYF. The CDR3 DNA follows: TGTGCCAGCAGTTTCCTTAGCGGGAGAGTCGAGACCCAGTACTTC.

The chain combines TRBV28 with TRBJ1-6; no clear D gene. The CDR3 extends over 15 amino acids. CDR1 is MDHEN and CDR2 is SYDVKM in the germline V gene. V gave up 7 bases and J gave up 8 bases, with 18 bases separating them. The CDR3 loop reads CASTTIPSSYSPLHF. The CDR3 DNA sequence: TGTGCCAGCACAACGATCCCGAGCTCCTATTCACCCCTCCACTTT.

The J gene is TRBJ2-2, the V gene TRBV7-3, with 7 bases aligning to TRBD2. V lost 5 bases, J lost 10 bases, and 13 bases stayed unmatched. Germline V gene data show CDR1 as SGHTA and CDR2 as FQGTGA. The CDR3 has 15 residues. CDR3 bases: TGTGCCAGCAGCCTCGGGACTACAATCTACGAGGAGCTGTTTTTT. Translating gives CASSLGTTIYEELFF.

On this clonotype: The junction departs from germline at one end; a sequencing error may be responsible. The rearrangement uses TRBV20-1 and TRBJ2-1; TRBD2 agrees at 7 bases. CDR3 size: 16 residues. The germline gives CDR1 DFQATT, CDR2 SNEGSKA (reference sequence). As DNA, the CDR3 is TGCAGTGCTAGAGATTTGCAGGCTAGCGGTTACAATGGGCAGTTCTTC. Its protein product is CSARDLQASGYNGQFF.

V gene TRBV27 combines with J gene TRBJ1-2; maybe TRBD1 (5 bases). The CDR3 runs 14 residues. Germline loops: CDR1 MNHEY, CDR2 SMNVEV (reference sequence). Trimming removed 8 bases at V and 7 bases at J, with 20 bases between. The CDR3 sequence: CASSLSGAASGYTF. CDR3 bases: TGTGCCAGCTCACTCAGTGGGGCGGCCTCTGGCTACACCTTC.

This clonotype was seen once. The CDR3 sequence: CSARAIRQGPTGELFF. The CDR3, as DNA: TGCAGTGCTAGAGCTATAAGACAGGGCCCTACCGGGGAGCTGTTTTTT. V and J are TRBV20-1 and TRBJ2-2; 7 bases line up with TRBD1. V shed 1 base and J 5 bases; nucleotides not matched to a gene: 10. Germline lookup yields CDR1 DFQATT and CDR2 SNEGSKA (reference sequence). This CDR3 is built from 16 residues.

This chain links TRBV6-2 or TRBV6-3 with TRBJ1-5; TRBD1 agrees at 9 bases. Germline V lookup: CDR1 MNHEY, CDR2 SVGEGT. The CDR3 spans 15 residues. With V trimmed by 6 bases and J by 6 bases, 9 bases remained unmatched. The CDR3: CASRSGQGESQPQHF. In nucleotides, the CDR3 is TGTGCCAGCAGATCGGGACAGGGCGAGAGTCAGCCCCAGCATTTT.

This CDR3 reads CASSARGNTEAFF. CDR3 DNA: TGCGCCAGCAGCGCCCGGGGGAACACTGAAGCTTTCTTT. The genes are TRBV10-1 and TRBJ1-1; unclear D gene. Trimming removed 6 bases at V and 1 base at J, with 9 bases between. The length of the CDR3 is 13 residues. CDR1 and CDR2 (germline): WNHNN, SYGVQD (reference sequence).

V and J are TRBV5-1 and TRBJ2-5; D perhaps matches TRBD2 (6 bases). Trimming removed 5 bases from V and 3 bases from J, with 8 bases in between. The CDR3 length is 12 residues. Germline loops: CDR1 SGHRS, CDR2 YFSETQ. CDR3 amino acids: CASRTGEETQYF. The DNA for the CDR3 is TGCGCCAGCAGGACGGGAGAAGAGACCCAGTACTTC.